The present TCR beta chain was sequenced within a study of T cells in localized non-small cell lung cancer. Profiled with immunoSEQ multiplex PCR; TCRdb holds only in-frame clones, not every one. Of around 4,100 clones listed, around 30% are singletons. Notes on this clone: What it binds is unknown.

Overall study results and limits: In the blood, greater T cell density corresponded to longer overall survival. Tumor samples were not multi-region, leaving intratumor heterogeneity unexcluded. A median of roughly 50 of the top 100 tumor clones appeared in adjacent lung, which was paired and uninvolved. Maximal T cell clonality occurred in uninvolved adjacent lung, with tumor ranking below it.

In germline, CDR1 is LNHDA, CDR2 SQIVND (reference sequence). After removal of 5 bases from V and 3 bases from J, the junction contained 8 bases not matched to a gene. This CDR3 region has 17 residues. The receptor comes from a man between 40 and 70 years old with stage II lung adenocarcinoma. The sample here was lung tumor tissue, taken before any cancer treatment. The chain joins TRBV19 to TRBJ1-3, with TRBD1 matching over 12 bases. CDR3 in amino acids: CASSFRDRGHFGNTIYF. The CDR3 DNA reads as TGTGCCAGTAGTTTCCGGGACAGGGGGCATTTTGGAAACACCATATATTTT.